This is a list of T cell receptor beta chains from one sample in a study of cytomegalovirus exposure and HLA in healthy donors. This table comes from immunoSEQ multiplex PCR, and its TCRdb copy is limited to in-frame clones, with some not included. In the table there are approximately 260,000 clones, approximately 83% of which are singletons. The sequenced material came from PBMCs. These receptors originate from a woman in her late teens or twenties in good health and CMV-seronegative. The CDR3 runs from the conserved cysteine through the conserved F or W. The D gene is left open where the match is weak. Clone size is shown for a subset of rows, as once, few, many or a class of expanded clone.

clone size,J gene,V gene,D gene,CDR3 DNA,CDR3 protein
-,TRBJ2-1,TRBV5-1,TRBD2,TGCGCCAGCAGCAAGGGACTAGCGGGGGCTACCTCCTACAATGAGCAGTTCTTC,CASSKGLAGATSYNEQFF
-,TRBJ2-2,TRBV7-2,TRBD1,TGTGCCAGCAGCTTAACAGGGGGCGGAACCGGGGAGCTGTTTTTT,CASSLTGGGTGELFF
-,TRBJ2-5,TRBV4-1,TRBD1,TGCGCCAGCAGCCGAACGGGACAGGGTATCCTGCAAGAGACCCAGTACTTC,CASSRTGQGILQETQYF
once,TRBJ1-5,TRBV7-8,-,TGTGCCAGCAGCTTAAAGTTGCCGGGTTATAGCAATCAGCCCCAGCATTTT,CASSLKLPGYSNQPQHF
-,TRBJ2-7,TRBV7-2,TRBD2,TGTGCCAGCAGCTTTGAAGGCGGGAGGGCCTACTACGAGCAGTACTTC,CASSFEGGRAYYEQYF
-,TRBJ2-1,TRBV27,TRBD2,TGTGCCAGCAGTACCGGGACTAGCGGTTACAATGAGCAGTTCTTC,CASSTGTSGYNEQFF
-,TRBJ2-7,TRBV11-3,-,TGTGCCAGCAGCTTAGATATTCGCGGGGTCCACGAGCAGTACTTC,CASSLDIRGVHEQYF
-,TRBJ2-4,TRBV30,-,TGTGCCTGGCGAACGACAGGCCGAAACATTCAGTACTTC,CAWRTTGRNIQYF
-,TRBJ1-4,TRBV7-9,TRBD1,TGTGCCAGCAGAGACGACAGGGCGGAACTGTTTTTT,CASRDDRAELFF
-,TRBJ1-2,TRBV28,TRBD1,TGTGCCAGCAGGCGGACAGGGGGCAGGTATGGCTACACCTTC,CASRRTGGRYGYTF
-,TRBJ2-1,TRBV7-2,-,TGTGCCAGCAGCTCCAGGCGGGACAATGAGCAGTTCTTC,CASSSRRDNEQFF
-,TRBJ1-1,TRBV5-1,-,TGCGCCAGCAGCTTAGGGGTGATGAACACTGAAGCTTTCTTT,CASSLGVMNTEAFF
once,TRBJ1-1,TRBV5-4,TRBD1,TGTGCCAGCAGCTTGGGCAGGGGGCGTCACACTGAAGCTTTCTTT,CASSLGRGRHTEAFF
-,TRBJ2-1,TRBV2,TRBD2,TGTGCCAGCAATCTAGCGGGGGGCGGAGATGAGCAGTTCTTC,CASNLAGGGDEQFF
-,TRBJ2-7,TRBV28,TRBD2,TGTGCCAGCAGCCCTAGCGGGGGGCCCCACGAGCAGTACTTC,CASSPSGGPHEQYF
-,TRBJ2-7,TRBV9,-,TGTGCCAGCAGCGTAGATAACTTTTCCTACGAGCAGTACTTC,CASSVDNFSYEQYF
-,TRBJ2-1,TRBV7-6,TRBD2,TGTGCCAGCAGCTTAGTTACTAGCGGGAGAGACAATGAGCAGTTCTTC,CASSLVTSGRDNEQFF
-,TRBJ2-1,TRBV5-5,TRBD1,TGTGCCAGCAGCCCCCGGGACAGGGCCTACAATGAGCAGTTCTTC,CASSPRDRAYNEQFF
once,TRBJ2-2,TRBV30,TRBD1,TGTGCCTTCGACAGGGGGATACTCACCGGGGAGCTGTTTTTT,CAFDRGILTGELFF
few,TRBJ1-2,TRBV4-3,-,TGCGCCAGCAGCCAAGACCCCACAGACTATGGCTACACCTTC,CASSQDPTDYGYTF
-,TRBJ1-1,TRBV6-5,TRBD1,TGTGCCAGCAGTTCGACAGGGGGGGAGACTGAAGCTTTCTTT,CASSSTGGETEAFF
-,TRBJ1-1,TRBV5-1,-,TGCGCCAGCAGCTTGGAAGGGGAACCACACACTGAAGCTTTCTTT,CASSLEGEPHTEAFF
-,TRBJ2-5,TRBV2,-,TGTGCCAGCAGGGCTACAGGGCAAGAGACCCAGTACTTC,CASRATGQETQYF
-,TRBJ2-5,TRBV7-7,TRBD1,TGTGCTAGCAGCTTAGCGATTGGCAGGGGGAGACAAGAGACCCAGTACTTC,CASSLAIGRGRQETQYF
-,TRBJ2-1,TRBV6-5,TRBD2,TGTGCCAGCAGTTACGGGGCGGGAGGTGTGCAGTTCTTC,CASSYGAGGVQFF
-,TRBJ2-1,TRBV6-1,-,TGTGCCAGCTCACTACGAGTGGTGGATGAGCAGTTCTTC,CASSLRVVDEQFF
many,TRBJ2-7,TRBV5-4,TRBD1,TGTGCCAGCAGCAACAAACAGGGGGCCTACGAGCAGTACTTC,CASSNKQGAYEQYF
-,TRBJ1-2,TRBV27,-,TGTGCCAGCAGTTTAAAGGGGCCAGGCTATGGCTACACCTTC,CASSLKGPGYGYTF
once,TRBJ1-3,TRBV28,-,TGTGCCAGCGTGCGAGGAGGCCCTGGAAACACCATATATTTT,CASVRGGPGNTIYF
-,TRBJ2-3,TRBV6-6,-,TGTGCCGGGGGAGGGGGAGGCACAGATACGCAGTATTTT,CAGGGGGTDTQYF
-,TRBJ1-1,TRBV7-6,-,TGTGCCAGCAGCTCGGGGGGCGGATACACTGAAGCTTTCTTT,CASSSGGGYTEAFF
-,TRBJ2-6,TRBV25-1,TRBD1,TGTGCCAGCGCAAAAGCACAGGGGTTCTCTGGGGCCAACGTCCTGACTTTC,CASAKAQGFSGANVLTF
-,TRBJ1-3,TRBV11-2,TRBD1,TGTGCCAGCAGCTCCCCCCGGACAGGGGAGCTCTCCGGAAACACCATATATTTT,CASSSPRTGELSGNTIYF
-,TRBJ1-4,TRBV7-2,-,TGTGCCAGCAGAAGGGGTCCCTCAAATGAAAAACTGTTTTTT,CASRRGPSNEKLFF
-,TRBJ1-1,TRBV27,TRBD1,TGTGCCAGCAGTATAGACAGGGGGCGGAACACTGAAGCTTTCTTT,CASSIDRGRNTEAFF
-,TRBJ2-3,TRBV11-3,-,TGTGCCAGCAGCTCCAGGGCAGGGTTCACAGATACGCAGTATTTT,CASSSRAGFTDTQYF
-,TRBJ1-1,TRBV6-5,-,TGTGCCAGCAGGGGGGCAGGGTTCGTGGTAGCTTTCTTT,CASRGAGFVVAFF
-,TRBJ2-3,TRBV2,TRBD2,TGTGCCAGCCATAGCGGGAGGGCCGGAGATACGCAGTATTTT,CASHSGRAGDTQYF
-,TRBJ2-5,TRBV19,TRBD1,TGTGCCAGTAGTAAATCTCTGACAGGGGGCCAAGAGACCCAGTACTTC,CASSKSLTGGQETQYF
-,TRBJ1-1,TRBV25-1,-,TGTGCCAGCAAACCTCTGGGGGCCTGGACGCACACTGAAGCTTTCTTT,CASKPLGAWTHTEAFF
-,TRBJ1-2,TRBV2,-,TGTGCCAGCCACGGGGTGATCCCTAACTATGGCTACACCTTC,CASHGVIPNYGYTF
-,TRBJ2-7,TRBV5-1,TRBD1,TGCGCCAGCAGCTTGGCAGGGACAGGCGAAAAATCCTACGAGCAGTACTTC,CASSLAGTGEKSYEQYF